The 16 T cell receptor beta chains below come from one sample, sequenced in a study of CD8 T cells in Susac syndrome. After extraction with the RNeasy kit, roughly 0.45 to 1 ug of the RNA was reverse transcribed using random hexamers. MiXCR, run by TCRdb on the immunoSEQ multiplex PCR reads, gives a single entry per CDR3 protein. The sample includes around 180,000 distinct CDR3 sequences, nearly 97% of them seen just once. The sequencing sample was made of CD4+ T cells from PBMCs. The receptors were gathered from a human donor with multiple sclerosis.

This chain joins TRBV3-1 and TRBJ2-2; TRBD1 is a possible D gene (6 bases). Trimming left V 4 bases short and J 7 bases short, with 13 bases between. Per germline, CDR1 LGHDT and CDR2 YNNKEL (reference sequence). The CDR3 is 14 amino acids. This CDR3 is CASSPRTVNGELFF. CDR3 bases: TGTGCCAGCAGCCCTCGGACAGTGAACGGGGAGCTGTTTTTT.

The chain couples TRBV10-3 to TRBJ2-3; perhaps TRBD2 as D (6 bases). CDR3 length: 15 amino acids. Germline CDR1 reads ENHRY; CDR2 reads SYGVKD. The V and J ends lost 3 bases and 2 bases respectively, with 12 bases between them. CDR3 bases: TGTGCCATCAGTGATCGGAGGGGTTTCACAGATACGCAGTATTTT. This codes for CAISDRRGFTDTQYF.

The J gene is TRBJ2-5, the V gene TRBV29-1; no clear D. CDR3 length: 14 amino acids. Germline V gives CDR1 SQVTM, CDR2 ANQGSEA. Trimming removed 3 bases from V and 2 bases from J, with 13 bases in between. CDR3 sequence (DNA): TGCAGCGTTGAGGGTGTCAGTGAACAAGAGACCCAGTACTTC. This gives the protein CSVEGVSEQETQYF.

CDR3 sequence (DNA): TGTGCCAGCAGCTTGGGGGGCAGGGGAGCCTACGAGCAGTACTTC. This gives the protein CASSLGGRGAYEQYF. The chain joins TRBV7-9 to TRBJ2-7; perhaps D is TRBD1 or TRBD2 (6 bases each). Trimming stripped 3 bases from V and 2 bases from J, with 14 bases between. CDR3 length equals 15 residues. Germline CDR1 SEHNR, CDR2 FQNEAQ (reference sequence).

V gene TRBV5-1 combines with J gene TRBJ1-6; 10 bases map to TRBD1. The germline gives CDR1 SGHRS, CDR2 YFSETQ. This CDR3 contains 18 residues. Trimming at V came to 4 bases and at J to 5 bases, leaving 12 bases not matched to a gene. This CDR3 reads CASSPQTLTGGDNSPLHF. For the CDR3, the DNA is TGCGCCAGCAGCCCGCAAACACTGACAGGGGGCGATAATTCACCCCTCCACTTT.

CDR3 bases: TGCAGCGTGTCAGCGGATCGGAGTGAAGCTTTCTTT. Translating gives CSVSADRSEAFF. The chain recombines TRBV29-1 with TRBJ1-1; unclear D gene. This CDR3 spans 12 amino acids. Trimming pared 6 bases from V and 7 bases from J, leaving 15 bases between. Per the germline V gene, CDR1 is SQVTM and CDR2 is ANQGSEA.

The J gene is TRBJ2-5, the V gene TRBV6-5; D uncertain. Per the germline V gene, CDR1 is MNHEY and CDR2 is SVGAGI. Trimming stripped 0 bases from V and 4 bases from J, with 9 bases between. The CDR3 loop spans 14 amino acids. CDR3 region: CASSYSIILETQYF. The DNA for the CDR3 is TGTGCCAGCAGTTACTCCATTATCTTAGAGACCCAGTACTTC.

The chain combines TRBV28 with TRBJ2-7, with D uncertain. The CDR3 extends over 11 amino acids. Germline V CDR1 and CDR2: MDHEN, SYDVKM. Trimming left V 5 bases short and J 7 bases short, with 9 bases between. CDR3: CASSSMREQYF. The CDR3 DNA sequence: TGTGCCAGCAGTAGTATGAGGGAGCAGTACTTC.

The CDR3 region has the DNA TGCAGTCTCGAACAATCTAGCCTCCGGGAGACCCAGTACTTC. Its protein product is CSLEQSSLRETQYF. The rearrangement joins TRBV20-1 to TRBJ2-5; a weak D match, TRBD2 (5 bases). Germline V CDR1 and CDR2: DFQATT, SNEGSKA (reference sequence). Trimming took off 8 bases at V and 5 bases at J, with 21 bases between the two ends. The CDR3 covers 14 residues.

In regard to this clonotype: One junction end does not reproduce the germline sequence, and a read error may be involved. The chain combines TRBV20-1 with TRBJ2-5, with D perhaps TRBD2 (6 bases). The CDR3 spans 11 residues. Per germline, CDR1 DFQATT and CDR2 SNEGSKA (reference sequence). This chain's CDR3 is CSAAPGGTLNF. DNA for the CDR3: TGCAGTGCTGCCCCTGGGGGGACGTTGAACTTC.

The genes are TRBV20-1 and TRBJ1-1, with D unclear. Trimming cost V 3 bases and J 1 base, with 15 bases left between them. The CDR3 runs 15 residues. CDR1 is DFQATT and CDR2 is SNEGSKA in the germline V gene (reference sequence). CDR3 sequence (DNA): TGCAGTGCTAGCGCGGCAGGACGACCGAACACTGAAGCTTTCTTT. Protein: CSASAAGRPNTEAFF.

V gene TRBV7-9 combines with J gene TRBJ1-2, with D unresolved. Trimming shortened V by 5 bases and J by 2 bases, and 9 bases separated the two germline ends. The CDR3 consists of 13 residues. Germline values: CDR1 SEHNR, CDR2 FQNEAQ (reference sequence). CDR3 region: CASSPPANYGYTF. CDR3 sequence (DNA): TGTGCCAGCAGCCCCCCGGCGAACTATGGCTACACCTTC. The complete variable domain, with remaining parts taken from reference TRBV7-9 and TRBJ1-2, reads DTGVSQNPRHKITKRGQNVTFRCDPISEHNRLYWYRQTLGQGPEFLTYFQNEAQLEKSRLLSDRFSAERPKGSFSTLEIQRTEQGDSAMYLCASSPPANYGYTFGSGTRLTVV.

The V call is TRBV27, the J call TRBJ1-5; 11 bases agree with TRBD1. This CDR3 is built from 15 residues. V gave up 8 bases and J gave up 5 bases; unmatched junction bases: 8. The V gene's germline CDR1 is MNHEY and CDR2 SMNVEV (reference sequence). As DNA, the CDR3 is TGTGCCAGCGGGGGACAGGGACAGGGGGATCAGCCCCAGCATTTT. It codes for CASGGQGQGDQPQHF.

V usage is TRBV20-1 and J usage is TRBJ1-5; a possible D gene is TRBD1 (5 bases). Germline CDR1 is DFQATT and CDR2 is SNEGSKA (reference sequence). V was shortened by 1 base and J by 7 bases, with 14 bases between the two germline ends. There are 14 residues in the CDR3. The CDR3 bases are TGCAGTGCTAGAGGCAGGGTAACGGGGCAGCCCCAGCATTTT. Translation: CSARGRVTGQPQHF.

The chain employs TRBV7-9 and TRBJ2-5; D is possibly TRBD2 (5 bases). The V end was cut by 0 bases, the J end by 5 bases, with 16 bases between. This CDR3 spans 16 amino acids. In germline, CDR1 is SEHNR, CDR2 FQNEAQ (reference sequence). The CDR3 DNA sequence: TGTGCCAGCAGCTTAGCGGTTAACCTCGGCGGGGAGACCCAGTACTTC. It translates to CASSLAVNLGGETQYF.

The chain is built from TRBV7-2 and TRBJ2-3; 7 bases agree with TRBD1. J lost 0 bases, V lost 5 bases, and 8 bases had no gene match. Germline CDR1 reads SGHTA; CDR2 reads FQGNSA. The CDR3 runs to 16 residues. Written as DNA, the CDR3 is TGTGCCAGCAGCCTACGGGACAGAATTAGCACAGATACGCAGTATTTT. This encodes CASSLRDRISTDTQYF.